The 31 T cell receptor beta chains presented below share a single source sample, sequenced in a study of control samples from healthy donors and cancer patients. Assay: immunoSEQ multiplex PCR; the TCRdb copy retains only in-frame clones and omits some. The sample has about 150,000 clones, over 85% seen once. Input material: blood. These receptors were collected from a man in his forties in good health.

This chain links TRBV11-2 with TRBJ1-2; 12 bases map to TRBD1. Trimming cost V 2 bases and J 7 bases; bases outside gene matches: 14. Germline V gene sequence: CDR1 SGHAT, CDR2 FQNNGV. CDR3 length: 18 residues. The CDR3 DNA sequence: TGTGCCAGCAGCTTATGGCTTGGGACAGGGGGCGCCGCTAGTGGCTACACCTTC. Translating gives CASSLWLGTGGAASGYTF. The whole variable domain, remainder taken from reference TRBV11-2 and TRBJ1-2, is EAGVAQSPRYKIIEKRQSVAFWCNPISGHATLYWYQQILGQGPKLLIQFQNNGVVDDSQLPKDRFSAERLKGVDSTLKIQPAKLEDSAVYLCASSLWLGTGGAASGYTFGSGTRLTVV.

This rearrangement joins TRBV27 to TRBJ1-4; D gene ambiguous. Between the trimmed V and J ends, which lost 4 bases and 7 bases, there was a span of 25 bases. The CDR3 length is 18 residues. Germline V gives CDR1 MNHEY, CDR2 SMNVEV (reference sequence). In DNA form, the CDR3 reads TGTGCCAGCAGTTCCGGAGGCGCGCTTGGCGGCTCGGGTGAAAAACTGTTTTTT. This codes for CASSSGGALGGSGEKLFF.

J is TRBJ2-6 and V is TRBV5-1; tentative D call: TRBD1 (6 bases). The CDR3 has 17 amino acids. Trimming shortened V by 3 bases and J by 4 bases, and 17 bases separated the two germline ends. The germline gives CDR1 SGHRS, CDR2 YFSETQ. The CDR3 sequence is CASSSQQGMVGANVLTF. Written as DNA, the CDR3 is TGCGCCAGCAGCTCCCAACAGGGTATGGTGGGGGCCAACGTCCTGACTTTC.

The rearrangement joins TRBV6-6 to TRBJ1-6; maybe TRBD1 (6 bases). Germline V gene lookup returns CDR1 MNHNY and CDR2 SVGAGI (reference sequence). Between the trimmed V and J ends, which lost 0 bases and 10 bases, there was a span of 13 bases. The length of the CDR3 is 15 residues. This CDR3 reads CASSYSTAGASPLHF. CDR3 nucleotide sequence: TGTGCCAGCAGTTACTCGACCGCAGGGGCCTCACCCCTCCACTTT.

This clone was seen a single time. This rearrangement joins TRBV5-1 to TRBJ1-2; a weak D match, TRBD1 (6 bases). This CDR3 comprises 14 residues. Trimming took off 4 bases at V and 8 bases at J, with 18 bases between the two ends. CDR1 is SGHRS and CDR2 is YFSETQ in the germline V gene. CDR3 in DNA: TGCGCCAGCAGCCCCGAGGGGCAGGGGAGAGGCTACACCTTC. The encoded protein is CASSPEGQGRGYTF.

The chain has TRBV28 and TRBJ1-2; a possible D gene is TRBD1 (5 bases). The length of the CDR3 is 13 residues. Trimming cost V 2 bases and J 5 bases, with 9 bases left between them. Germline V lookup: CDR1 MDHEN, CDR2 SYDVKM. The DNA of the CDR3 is TGTGCCAGCAGTTTAAGGGCAGGGTATGGCTACACCTTC. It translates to CASSLRAGYGYTF.

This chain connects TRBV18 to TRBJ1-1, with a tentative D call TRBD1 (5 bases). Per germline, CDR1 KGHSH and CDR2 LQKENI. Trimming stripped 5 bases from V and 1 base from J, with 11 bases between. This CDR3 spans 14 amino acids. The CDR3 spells CASSGLDRNTEAFF. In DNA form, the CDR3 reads TGTGCCAGCTCAGGATTAGACAGGAACACTGAAGCTTTCTTT.

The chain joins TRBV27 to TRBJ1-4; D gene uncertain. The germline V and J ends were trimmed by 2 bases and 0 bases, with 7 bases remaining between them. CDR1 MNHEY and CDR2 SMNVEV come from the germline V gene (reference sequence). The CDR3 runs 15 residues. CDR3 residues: CASSLRAATNEKLFF. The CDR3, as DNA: TGTGCCAGCAGTTTAAGGGCAGCAACTAATGAAAAACTGTTTTTT.

CDR3 DNA sequence: TGTGCCAGCAGTTCGTGGACTAGCGGAAACAATGAGCAGTTCTTC. This encodes CASSSWTSGNNEQFF. V is TRBV6-2 or TRBV6-3 and J is TRBJ2-1, with 10 positions matching TRBD2. This CDR3 has 15 residues. Germline trimming cut 4 bases from V and 5 bases from J; bases unmatched to any gene: 5. The germline V gene encodes CDR1 MNHEY and CDR2 SVGEGT.

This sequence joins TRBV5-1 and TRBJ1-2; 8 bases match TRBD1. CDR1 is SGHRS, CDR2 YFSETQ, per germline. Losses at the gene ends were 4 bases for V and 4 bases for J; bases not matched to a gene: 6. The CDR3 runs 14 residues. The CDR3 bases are TGCGCCAGCAGCACCGGACAGGGCGGCTATGGCTACACCTTC. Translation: CASSTGQGGYGYTF.

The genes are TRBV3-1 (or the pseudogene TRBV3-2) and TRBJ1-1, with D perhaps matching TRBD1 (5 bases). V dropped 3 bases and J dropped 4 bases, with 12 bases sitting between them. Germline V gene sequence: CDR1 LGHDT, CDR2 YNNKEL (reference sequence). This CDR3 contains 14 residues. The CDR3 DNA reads TGTGCCAGCAGCCAGTTCCAGGGAGGCACTGAAGCTTTCTTT. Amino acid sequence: CASSQFQGGTEAFF.

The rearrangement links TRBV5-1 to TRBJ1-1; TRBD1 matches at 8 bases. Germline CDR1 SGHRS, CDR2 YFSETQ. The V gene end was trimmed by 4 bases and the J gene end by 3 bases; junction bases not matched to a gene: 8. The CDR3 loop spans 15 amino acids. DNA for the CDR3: TGCGCCAGCAGCGTGGGGCCAGGGGGCTACACTGAAGCTTTCTTT. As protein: CASSVGPGGYTEAFF.

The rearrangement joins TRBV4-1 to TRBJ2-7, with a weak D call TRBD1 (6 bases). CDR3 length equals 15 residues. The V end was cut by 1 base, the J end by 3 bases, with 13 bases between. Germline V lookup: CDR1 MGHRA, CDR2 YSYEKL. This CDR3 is CASSQVGQTFYEQYF. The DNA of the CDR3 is TGCGCCAGCAGCCAAGTGGGACAAACCTTCTACGAGCAGTACTTC.

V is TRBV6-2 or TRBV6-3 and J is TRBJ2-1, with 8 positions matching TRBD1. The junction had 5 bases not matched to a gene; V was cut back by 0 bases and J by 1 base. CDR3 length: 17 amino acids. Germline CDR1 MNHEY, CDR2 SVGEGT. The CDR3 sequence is CASSYSFRGPSYNEQFF. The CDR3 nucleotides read TGTGCCAGCAGTTACTCGTTCAGGGGGCCTTCCTACAATGAGCAGTTCTTC.

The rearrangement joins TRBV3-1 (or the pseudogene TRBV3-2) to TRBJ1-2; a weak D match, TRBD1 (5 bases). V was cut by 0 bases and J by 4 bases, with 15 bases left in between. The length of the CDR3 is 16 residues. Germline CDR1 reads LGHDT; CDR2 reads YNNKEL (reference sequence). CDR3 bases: TGTGCCAGCAGCCAAGATAGGGTCGGGGGACCCTATGGCTACACCTTC. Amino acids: CASSQDRVGGPYGYTF.

CDR3: CASSPLGGLGNTIYF. The CDR3 nucleotides are TGTGCCAGCAGCCCTCTGGGGGGACTCGGAAACACCATATATTTT. The V gene is TRBV11-2, the J gene TRBJ1-3, with D possibly being TRBD1 (5 bases). CDR1 SGHAT and CDR2 FQNNGV come from the germline V gene. Trimming removed 5 bases from V and 4 bases from J, with 15 bases in between. The CDR3 consists of 15 residues.

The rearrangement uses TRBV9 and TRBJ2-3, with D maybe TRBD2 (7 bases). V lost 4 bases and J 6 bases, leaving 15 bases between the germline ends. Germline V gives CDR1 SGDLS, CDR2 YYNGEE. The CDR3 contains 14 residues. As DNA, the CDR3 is TGTGCCAGCAGCCTCGGCGGGGGCCCGGATACGCAGTATTTT. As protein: CASSLGGGPDTQYF.

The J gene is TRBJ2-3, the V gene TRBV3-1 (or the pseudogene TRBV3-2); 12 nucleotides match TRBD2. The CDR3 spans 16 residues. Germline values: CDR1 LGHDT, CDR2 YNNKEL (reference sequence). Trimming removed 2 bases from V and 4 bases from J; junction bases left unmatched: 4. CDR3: CASSQLAGGPADTQYF. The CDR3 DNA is TGTGCCAGCAGCCAACTAGCGGGGGGGCCCGCAGATACGCAGTATTTT.

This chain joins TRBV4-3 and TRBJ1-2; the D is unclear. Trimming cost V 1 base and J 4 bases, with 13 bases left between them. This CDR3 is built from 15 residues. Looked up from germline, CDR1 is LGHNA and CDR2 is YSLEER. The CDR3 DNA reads TGCGCCAGCAGCCAAGCACTGGACCTGGGCTATGGCTACACCTTC. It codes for CASSQALDLGYGYTF.

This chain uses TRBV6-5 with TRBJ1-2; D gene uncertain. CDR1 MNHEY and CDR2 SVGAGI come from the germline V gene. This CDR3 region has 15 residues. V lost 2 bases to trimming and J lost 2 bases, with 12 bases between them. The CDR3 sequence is CASSYTSPANYGYTF. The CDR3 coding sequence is TGTGCCAGCAGTTACACCTCCCCCGCCAACTATGGCTACACCTTC.

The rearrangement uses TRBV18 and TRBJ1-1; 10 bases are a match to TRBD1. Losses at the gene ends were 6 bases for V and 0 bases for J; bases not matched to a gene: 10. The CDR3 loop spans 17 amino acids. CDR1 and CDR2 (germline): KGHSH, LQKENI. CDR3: CASSPSVTGGMNTEAFF. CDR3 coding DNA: TGTGCCAGCTCCCCCAGTGTGACAGGGGGCATGAACACTGAAGCTTTCTTT.

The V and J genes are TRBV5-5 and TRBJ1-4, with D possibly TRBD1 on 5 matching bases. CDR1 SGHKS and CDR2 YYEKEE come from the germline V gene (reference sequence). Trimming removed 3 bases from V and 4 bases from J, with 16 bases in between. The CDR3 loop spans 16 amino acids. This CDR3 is CASSSRTGTVNEKLFF. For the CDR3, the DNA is TGTGCCAGCAGCTCCAGAACAGGAACCGTTAATGAAAAACTGTTTTTT.

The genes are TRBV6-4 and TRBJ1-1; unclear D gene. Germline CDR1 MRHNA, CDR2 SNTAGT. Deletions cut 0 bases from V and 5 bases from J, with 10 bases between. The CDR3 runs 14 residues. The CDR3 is CASSDSMSGTEAFF. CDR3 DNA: TGTGCCAGCAGTGACTCGATGTCGGGAACTGAAGCTTTCTTT.

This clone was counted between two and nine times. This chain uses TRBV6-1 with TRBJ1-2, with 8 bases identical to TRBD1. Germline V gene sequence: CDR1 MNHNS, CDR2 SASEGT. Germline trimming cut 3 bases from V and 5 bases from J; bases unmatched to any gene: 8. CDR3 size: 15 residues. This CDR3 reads CASSDGQGYSYGYTF. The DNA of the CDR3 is TGTGCCAGCAGTGACGGACAGGGATACTCTTATGGCTACACCTTC.

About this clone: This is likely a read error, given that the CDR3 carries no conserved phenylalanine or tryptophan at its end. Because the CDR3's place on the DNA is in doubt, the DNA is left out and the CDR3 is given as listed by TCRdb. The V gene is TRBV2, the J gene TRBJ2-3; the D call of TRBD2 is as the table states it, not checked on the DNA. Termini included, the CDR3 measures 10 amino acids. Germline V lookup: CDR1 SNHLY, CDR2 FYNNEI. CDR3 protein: CPPSGAQYCV.

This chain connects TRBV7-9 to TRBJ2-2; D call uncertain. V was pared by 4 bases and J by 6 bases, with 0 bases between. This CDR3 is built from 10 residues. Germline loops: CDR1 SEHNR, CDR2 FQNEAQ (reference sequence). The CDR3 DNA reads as TGTGCCAGCAGCTCCGGGGAGCTGTTTTTT. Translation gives CASSSGELFF.

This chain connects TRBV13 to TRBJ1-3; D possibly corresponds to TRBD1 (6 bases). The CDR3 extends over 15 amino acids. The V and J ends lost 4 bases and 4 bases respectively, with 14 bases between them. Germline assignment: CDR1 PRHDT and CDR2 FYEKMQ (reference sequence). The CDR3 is CASSSGHGRGNTIYF. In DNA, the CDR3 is TGTGCCAGCAGCTCGGGACACGGGAGGGGAAACACCATATATTTT. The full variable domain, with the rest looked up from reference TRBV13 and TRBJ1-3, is AAGVIQSPRHLIKEKRETATLKCYPIPRHDTVYWYQQGPGQDPQFLISFYEKMQSDKGSIPDRFSAQQFSDYHSELNMSSLELGDSALYFCASSSGHGRGNTIYFGEGSWLTVV.

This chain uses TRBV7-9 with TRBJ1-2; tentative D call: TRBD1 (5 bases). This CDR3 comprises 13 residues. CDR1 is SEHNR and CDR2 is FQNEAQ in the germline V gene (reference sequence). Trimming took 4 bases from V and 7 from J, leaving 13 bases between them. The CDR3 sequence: CASSWGDGTGYTF. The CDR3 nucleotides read TGTGCCAGCAGCTGGGGGGACGGTACTGGCTACACCTTC.

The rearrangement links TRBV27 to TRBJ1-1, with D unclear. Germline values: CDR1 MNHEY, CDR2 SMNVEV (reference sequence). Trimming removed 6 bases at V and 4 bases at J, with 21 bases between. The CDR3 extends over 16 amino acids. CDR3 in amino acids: CASSALAGGWITEAFF. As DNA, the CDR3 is TGTGCCAGCAGCGCCCTGGCGGGAGGGTGGATCACTGAAGCTTTCTTT.

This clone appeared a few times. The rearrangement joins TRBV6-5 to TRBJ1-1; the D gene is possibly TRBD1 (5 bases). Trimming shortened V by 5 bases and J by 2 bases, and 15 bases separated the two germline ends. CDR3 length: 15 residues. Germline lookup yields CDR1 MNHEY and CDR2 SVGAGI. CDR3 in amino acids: CASSRAGGDNTEAFF. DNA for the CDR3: TGTGCCAGCAGTCGAGCCGGGGGGGATAACACTGAAGCTTTCTTT.

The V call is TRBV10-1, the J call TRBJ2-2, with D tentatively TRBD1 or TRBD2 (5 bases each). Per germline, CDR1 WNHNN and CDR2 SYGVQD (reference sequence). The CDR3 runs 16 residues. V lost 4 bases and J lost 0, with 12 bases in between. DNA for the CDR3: TGCGCCAGCAGTGGGGGCCTGGGGGCGAACACCGGGGAGCTGTTTTTT. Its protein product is CASSGGLGANTGELFF.